This T cell receptor beta chain was profiled in a study of blood T cell repertoires in COVID-19. Study details: Both acute and convalescent COVID-19 samples were obtained from the United States, Italy and Spain. PBMCs, B-cell-depleted T cells, or T cells provided the cDNA or gDNA that made up the material.

Authors' data handling: For nucleated cells, counts were estimated from reference gene primer amplification. Assay used: immunoSEQ multiplex PCR; TCRdb lists only in-frame clones, some missing. D and trimming were read from the DNA, whereas the V and J calls and clone size are those reported in that table. The top ten clones hold 1% to 1.5% of a sample with 350,000 to 450,000 clones, about 90% of them seen once. The clonotype comes from a man aged 40-49 years with acute or convalescent COVID-19. Sequencing input: peripheral blood.

The CDR3 loop is CASSHLNGRAGETQYF. In nucleotides, the CDR3 is TGTGCCAGCAGCCACCTGAACGGGAGGGCCGGGGAGACCCAGTACTTC. This chain uses TRBV3-1 (or the pseudogene TRBV3-2) with TRBJ2-5; TRBD2 agrees at 8 bases. The CDR3 is 16 amino acids. Trimming cost V 3 bases and J 5 bases; bases outside gene matches: 11. The germline gives CDR1 LGHDT, CDR2 YNNKEL (reference sequence).